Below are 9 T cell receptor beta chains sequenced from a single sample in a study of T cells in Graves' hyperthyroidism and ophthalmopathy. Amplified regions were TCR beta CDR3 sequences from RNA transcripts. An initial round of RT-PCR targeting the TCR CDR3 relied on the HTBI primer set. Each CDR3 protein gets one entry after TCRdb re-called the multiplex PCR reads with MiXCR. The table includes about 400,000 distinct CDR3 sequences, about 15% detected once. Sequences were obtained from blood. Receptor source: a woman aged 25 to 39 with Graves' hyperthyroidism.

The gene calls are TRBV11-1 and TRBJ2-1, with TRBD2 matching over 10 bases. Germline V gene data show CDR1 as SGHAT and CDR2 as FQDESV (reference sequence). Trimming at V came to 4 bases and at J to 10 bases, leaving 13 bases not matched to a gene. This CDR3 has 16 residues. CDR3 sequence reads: CASSYEREGPFFEQFF. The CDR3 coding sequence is TGTGCCAGCAGCTACGAGCGGGAGGGGCCTTTTTTCGAGCAGTTCTTC.

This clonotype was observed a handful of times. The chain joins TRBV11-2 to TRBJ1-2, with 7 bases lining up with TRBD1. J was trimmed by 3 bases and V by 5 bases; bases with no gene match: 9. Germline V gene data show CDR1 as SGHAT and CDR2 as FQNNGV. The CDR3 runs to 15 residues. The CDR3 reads CASSPTLDRDYGYTF. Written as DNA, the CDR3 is TGTGCCAGCAGCCCAACCCTCGACAGGGACTATGGCTACACCTTC.

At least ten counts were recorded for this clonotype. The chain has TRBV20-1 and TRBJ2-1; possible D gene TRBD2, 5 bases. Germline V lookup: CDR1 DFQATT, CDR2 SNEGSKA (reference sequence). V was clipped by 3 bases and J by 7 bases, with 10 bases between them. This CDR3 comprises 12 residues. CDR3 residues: CSASGIGNEQFF. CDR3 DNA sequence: TGCAGTGCTAGCGGGATCGGGAATGAGCAGTTCTTC.

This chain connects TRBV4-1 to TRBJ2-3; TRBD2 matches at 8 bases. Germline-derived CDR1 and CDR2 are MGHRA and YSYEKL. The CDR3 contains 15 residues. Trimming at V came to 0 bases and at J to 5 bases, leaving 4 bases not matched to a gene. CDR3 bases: TGCGCCAGCAGCCAAGATCGCGGGAGGTTAGATACGCAGTATTTT. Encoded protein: CASSQDRGRLDTQYF.

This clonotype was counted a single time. Written as DNA, the CDR3 is TGTGCCACACAGGGGGCCCTAGACTATGGCTACACCTTC. It is translated as CATQGALDYGYTF. The V and J genes are TRBV7-9 and TRBJ1-2, with 9 positions matching TRBD1. Losses at the gene ends were 10 bases for V and 3 bases for J; bases not matched to a gene: 6. Looked up from germline, CDR1 is SEHNR and CDR2 is FQNEAQ (reference sequence). This CDR3 region has 13 residues.

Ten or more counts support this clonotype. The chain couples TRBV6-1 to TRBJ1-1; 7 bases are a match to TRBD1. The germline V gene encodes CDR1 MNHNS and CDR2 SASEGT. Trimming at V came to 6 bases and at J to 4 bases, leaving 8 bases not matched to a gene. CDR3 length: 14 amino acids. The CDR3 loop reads CASRKTGTGTEAFF. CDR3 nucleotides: TGTGCCAGCAGAAAGACAGGGACGGGCACTGAAGCTTTCTTT.

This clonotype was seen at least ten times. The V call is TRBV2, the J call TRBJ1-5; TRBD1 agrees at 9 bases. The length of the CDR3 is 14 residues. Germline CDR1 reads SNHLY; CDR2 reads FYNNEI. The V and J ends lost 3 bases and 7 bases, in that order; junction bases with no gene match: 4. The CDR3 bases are TGTGCCAGCAGTGAGAGGGACAGGGTCCAGCCCCAGCATTTT. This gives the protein CASSERDRVQPQHF.

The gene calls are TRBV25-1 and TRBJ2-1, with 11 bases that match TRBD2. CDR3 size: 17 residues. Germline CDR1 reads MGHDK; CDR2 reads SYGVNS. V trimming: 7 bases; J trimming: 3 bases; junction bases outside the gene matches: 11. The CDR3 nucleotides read TGTGCCAGCATCCCAGGACTAGCGGGCGAAAACTACAATGAGCAGTTCTTC. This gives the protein CASIPGLAGENYNEQFF.

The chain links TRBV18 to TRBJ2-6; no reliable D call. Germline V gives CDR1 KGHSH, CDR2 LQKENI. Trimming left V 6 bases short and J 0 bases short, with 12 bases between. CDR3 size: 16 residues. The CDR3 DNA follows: TGTGCCAGCTCCGTAGCATCCAGCTCTGGGGCCAACGTCCTGACTTTC. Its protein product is CASSVASSSGANVLTF.